This T cell receptor beta chain came from a study of PD-L1 blockade in urothelial cancer. Overall study: Blood was analyzed 3 weeks (second dose) and 6 weeks after treatment start. The median T cell count in blood samples was approximately 140,000.

V was clipped by 0 bases and J by 10 bases, with 15 bases between them. The CDR3 has 15 residues. Germline assignment: CDR1 SGHDN and CDR2 FVKESK. Clones were sequenced by immunoSEQ multiplex PCR, and TCRdb holds only the in-frame ones, with some missing. The repertoire holds about 50,000 clones, approximately 85% seen once, with approximately 2% in the top ten. Noted time point: peripheral blood 6 weeks after treatment start. All patients handed over anywhere from 1 to 8 samples, pretreatment and on-treatment. The chain recombines TRBV14 with TRBJ1-4, with D unclear. This TCR was recovered from a man between 50 and 59 years old with urothelial cancer. This material consisted of PBMCs, taken around atezolizumab (anti-PD-L1) treatment. CDR3 region: CASSQEAPGVGKLFF. The CDR3 DNA is TGTGCCAGCAGCCAAGAGGCCCCCGGGGTTGGAAAACTGTTTTTT.